This T cell receptor beta chain emerged from a study of vaccination and CD4 T cells after COVID-19. Study context: The makeup of the convalescents was six males and four females, two of them Hispanic. Control wells got either CEFX epitopes, HIV-1 Nef peptides, or no peptide at all.

Cultured CD4+ T cell DNA was sequenced using the Oncomine TCR Beta short-read assay. TCRdb ran MiXCR on the PCR reads and lists one entry per CDR3 protein. This sample carries about 21,000 distinct CDR3 sequences, 45% to 70% of them seen once, and the ten largest clones take around 17%. CDR1 and CDR2 (germline): MNHEY, SMNVEV (reference sequence). Germline trimming cut 6 bases from V and 4 bases from J; bases unmatched to any gene: 8. The CDR3 spans 14 residues. For this clonotype: What it recognizes is unknown.

Treatment here: approximately nine-day PBMC culture with coronavirus spike peptide pools or control peptides (ViraFEST assay). Sequencing was done on a sample of CD4+ T cells from blood, cultured in vitro. The TCR comes from a human donor who had recovered from COVID-19. The rearrangement links TRBV27 to TRBJ1-2; 7 nucleotides match TRBD1. In DNA form, the CDR3 reads TGTGCCAGCAGCGCATCAAACAGGGGCTATGGCTACACCTTC. It codes for CASSASNRGYGYTF.